Reported below is one TCR beta chain. This receptor's antigen is unknown. No clone much larger than this one lies a single base away; base qualities are absent. These data are taken from a study of T cells in localized non-small cell lung cancer (dated by TCRdb to 2020 to 2022). As for the study more broadly: T cell repertoires of about 230 early-stage NSCLC patients were analyzed, with tumors being compared against uninvolved tumor-adjacent lungs. The mean age of the NSCLC patients was roughly 70 years, with roughly 120 men and 110 or so women. The cohort was made up of around 250 treatment-naive NSCLC patients whose localized lung tumors had been resected. The investigation overall reported the following: Of the top 100 tumor clones, a median of roughly 60 were detected in paired uninvolved adjacent lung; about 26 were also among that lung's top 100. Longer overall survival was associated with higher T cell density in blood, whereas shorter survival was associated with higher clonality in adjacent lung. Uninvolved tumor-adjacent lung showed the highest T cell clonality, higher than tumor, which suggests more focused antigenic responses in the uninvolved tumor-adjacent lung. Because of the exploratory design, TCR variables were selected using unadjusted p-values without false-discovery rate correction. Because multi-region sequencing of the tumors was not done, intratumor heterogeneity could not be ruled out.

V lost 4 bases and J lost 0 bases; the stretch between them is 11 bases long. The CDR3, cysteine through phenylalanine, is 14 amino acids long. Only the CDR3 DNA is retained, 42 bases long and in frame from the first base. The germline V gene supplies CDR1 SGHRS and CDR2 YFSETQ. At diagnosis, tumor, uninvolved tumor-adjacent lung and peripheral blood were collected and then preserved as a mix of FFPE and fresh-frozen material. For TCR repertoire profiling, blood samples were analyzed in the form of peripheral blood mononuclear cells. The immunoSEQ Assay was used to sequence TCR beta CDR3 regions from DNA. In the original analysis: T cell density was computed as TCR beta template counts normalized to usable DNA estimated by amplifying housekeeping genes. The preseqR package was used to estimate richness by extrapolating to 400,000 templates for PBMC samples and to 120,000 templates for tissue samples. Clonality was defined as one minus Pielou's evenness. Tissue-enriched TCRs were identified through differential abundance testing performed on productive amino-acid clonotypes, with a minimum total count of 5 and an alpha of 0.1. The Jaccard Index and the Morisita Overlap Index were used to measure repertoire overlap between compartments. GLIPH grouped TCR beta CDR3s together with public tetramer-defined viral CDR3s, and a viral motif had to include at least three viral sequences and also show V-gene enrichment. TCRdb holds this immuneACCESS table with in-frame rearrangements only. Some clones are missing; in checked studies, unresolved V genes explain under half, and the rest has no known cause. V, J and clone size were drawn from that table, and D and trimming were deduced from the DNA. The sample records about 53,000 clones, roughly 88% of which are singletons. Jointly, the top ten make up about 18% of the sample.

Sequences were derived from peripheral blood mononuclear cells, sampled before any cancer treatment. The clonotype was recovered from a man between 40 and 69 years old with stage III lung adenocarcinoma. The sequence is built from TRBV5-1 and TRBJ2-7; no D gene can be assigned with confidence. DNA sequence: TGCGCCAGCAGCCCTCGGACGGCCTCCTACGAGCAGTACTTC. Translated, it reads CASSPRTASYEQYF.